Listed here is a single TCR beta chain. Its antigen is not identified. These data belong to a study of vaccination effects on CD4 cells after COVID-19. This CDR3 has 14 residues. The V gene's germline CDR1 is WNHNN and CDR2 SYGVQD (reference sequence). The V end was cut by 7 bases, the J end by 2 bases, with 15 bases between. TCRdb keeps only in-frame clones here, not all; method: immunoSEQ multiplex PCR. The sample consists of approximately 70,000 clones, approximately 75% of them appearing once. Pools of viral peptides were used by the ViraFEST assay to expand antigen-specific CD4+ T cells ahead of sequencing. After less than 11 days in culture, the CD4+ T cells were isolated. Nucleocapsid antibodies stayed negative before and after vaccination, showing no earlier SARS-CoV-2 infection. Supplemented with roughly 10 IU/ml IL-2 and 10 ug/ml peptides, roughly 2 million PBMC per well were kept in culture.

Study-wide results and limits: Clones arising from infection and from vaccination showed marked clonal contraction late after vaccination. Common cold coronaviruses were cross-recognized by only 1 of 255 vaccine-induced clones in healthy vaccinees.

The sample in question was CD4+ T cells from PBMCs cultured with HCoV-NL63 spike peptides, obtained before COVID-19 vaccination. The chain links TRBV10-1 to TRBJ2-7; D is undetermined. This sequence originates from a human donor who received a COVID-19 vaccine. CDR3 protein: CASTEKTDPYEQYV. The CDR3, as DNA: TGCGCCAGCACCGAAAAGACGGATCCCTACGAGCAGTACGTC.